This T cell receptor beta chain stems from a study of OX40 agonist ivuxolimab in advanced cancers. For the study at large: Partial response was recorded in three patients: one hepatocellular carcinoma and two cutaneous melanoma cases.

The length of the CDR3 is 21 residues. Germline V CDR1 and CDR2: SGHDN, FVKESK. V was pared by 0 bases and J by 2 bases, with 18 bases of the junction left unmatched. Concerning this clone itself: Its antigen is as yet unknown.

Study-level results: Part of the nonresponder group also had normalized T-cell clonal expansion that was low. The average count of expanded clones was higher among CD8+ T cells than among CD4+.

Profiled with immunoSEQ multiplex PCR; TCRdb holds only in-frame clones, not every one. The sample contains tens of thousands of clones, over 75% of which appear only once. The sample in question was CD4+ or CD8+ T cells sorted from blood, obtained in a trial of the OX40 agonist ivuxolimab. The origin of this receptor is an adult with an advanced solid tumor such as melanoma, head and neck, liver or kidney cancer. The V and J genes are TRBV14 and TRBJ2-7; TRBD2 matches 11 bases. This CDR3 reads CASSQDELAGVLSATPYEQYF. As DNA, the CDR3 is TGTGCCAGCAGCCAAGATGAACTAGCGGGGGTACTGTCGGCCACACCCTACGAGCAGTACTTC.